The rows below give T cell receptor beta chains drawn from one sample of a study of blood T cell repertoires in COVID-19. Only in-frame clones appear in the TCRdb table, and some are missing; sequencing was by immunoSEQ multiplex PCR. The table includes 300,000 to 350,000 clones, 90% detected once. Sample: PBMCs or T cells enriched from blood (not recorded which). The receptors were gathered from a woman between 18 and 29 years old with acute COVID-19. CDR3s leave out the opening cysteine and the closing phenylalanine or tryptophan. Clone size is not always given. Where it is, it says once, few, many or a class for expanded clones.

v_gene,abundance,j_gene,CDR3aa
TRBV19,.,TRBJ1-6,ASRGDTGTLYNSPLH
TRBV27,.,TRBJ2-4,ASSLQGSGLAKNIQY
TRBV5-6,.,TRBJ1-2,ASSLGVDSYGYT
TRBV5-4,.,TRBJ2-1,ASSNVGGNEQF
TRBV28,.,TRBJ1-5,ASTVGNQPQH
TRBV7-9,.,TRBJ2-7,ASSLTAGGGYEQY
TRBV5-4,.,TRBJ1-2,ASSLMVSANYGYT
TRBV28,.,TRBJ2-1,ASSPSGSGSRNEQF
TRBV6-5,.,TRBJ2-7,ASSRASRAYEQY
TRBV10-3,.,TRBJ2-1,AINQREGNEQF
TRBV29-1,.,TRBJ2-7,SVEQGVGYEQY
TRBV7-3,few,TRBJ2-1,ASSPVGPGQQYNEQF
TRBV3-1/TRBV3-2,.,TRBJ1-2,ASSQDWWANYGYT
TRBV28,.,TRBJ1-2,ASRAPGGYT
TRBV7-6,.,TRBJ2-5,ASSSQGDRETQY
TRBV19,.,TRBJ2-2,ASSISTTNTGELF
TRBV15,few,TRBJ1-2,ATSWDRGREDGYT
TRBV2,.,TRBJ2-3,ANTRGQLWDTQY
TRBV10-3,.,TRBJ2-7,AISEAGTAYEQY
TRBV29-1,.,TRBJ2-5,SAPGGETQY
TRBV7-3,.,TRBJ2-7,ASSLTSGSDYEQY
TRBV6-5,.,TRBJ2-2,ASNWDRDTGELF
TRBV20-1,.,TRBJ2-7,SASPSGATYEQY
TRBV30,.,TRBJ1-5,AWSAPPYRGQPQH
TRBV12-5,.,TRBJ2-3,ASGLPRGTSGATDTQY
TRBV27,.,TRBJ1-5,ASSRQTGQPQH
TRBV19,.,TRBJ1-2,ASSIDQGGLDYGYT
TRBV18,.,TRBJ2-7,ASSGTGGNYEQY
TRBV11-2,once,TRBJ1-1,ASSLGLNTEAF
TRBV7-2,.,TRBJ1-3,ASSLLEAFSGNTIY
TRBV4-1,.,TRBJ1-5,ASSQDQGAGQPQH
TRBV28,.,TRBJ1-6,ASSPNGPYNSPLH
TRBV7-3,.,TRBJ2-3,ASRLTGATDTQY
TRBV11-2,.,TRBJ2-7,ASSLEAGDQGPRYEQY
TRBV7-2,.,TRBJ1-1,ASSLDPNSEAF
TRBV28,.,TRBJ2-3,ASSLSVSASRGITDTQY
TRBV6-2/TRBV6-3,.,TRBJ2-5,ASSYGGHQETQY